In this sample, the clone carrying this T cell receptor (beta chain) turned up once. Its antigen is not known. This specimen comes from a study of T cell repertoires in ileal Crohn's disease. Whole-study findings and limits: High-frequency clones were more common in sorted CD8 than CD4 cells. Active smokers at surgery had more clonal expansions than non-smokers.

Measured with immunoSEQ multiplex PCR; TCRdb has only the in-frame clones, and not every one. The repertoire consists of some 7,300 clones, with around 93% occurring once and the leading ten covering around 1.6%. V dropped 5 bases and J dropped 9 bases, with 20 bases sitting between them. The germline gives CDR1 MNHNS, CDR2 SASEGT. The CDR3 totals 15 residues. Eligibility required adulthood, ileal or ileocolonic Crohn's disease and indicated ileocolonic resection. The V gene is TRBV6-1, the J gene TRBJ2-1; D may be TRBD1 or TRBD2 (9 bases each). The TCR comes from an adult with Crohn's disease. The source material was ileal tissue. CDR3 nucleotides: TGTGCCAGCAGTACAGGGGGCGCGGGGGGGGGTGAGCAGTTCTTC. Its protein product is CASSTGGAGGGEQFF.